The next 14 T cell receptor beta chains were all read from a single sample in a study of long-term antiretroviral therapy in people with HIV. The immunoSEQ assay was v3.0, run at survey level. Clones were sequenced by immunoSEQ multiplex PCR, and TCRdb holds only the in-frame ones, with some missing. The sample shows more than 15,000 clones, less than 85% of them seen only once. Material: unsorted PBMCs, obtained 2.9 years after starting antiretroviral therapy. The receptor set was obtained from a woman under 40 with HIV.

This rearrangement joins TRBV6-1 to TRBJ2-7; 9 positions match TRBD1. V lost 4 bases, J lost 2 bases, and 3 bases stayed unmatched. The CDR3 contains 14 residues. CDR1 and CDR2 from the germline V gene are MNHNS and SASEGT. CDR3 loop: CASSGGTGPYEQYV. CDR3 bases: TGTGCCAGCAGTGGAGGGACAGGGCCCTACGAGCAGTACGTC.

This clone showed up just once. The chain couples TRBV6-6 to TRBJ1-1, with 7 bases fitting TRBD1. CDR3 length: 16 amino acids. Germline loops: CDR1 MNHNY, CDR2 SVGAGI (reference sequence). Trimming removed 6 bases from V and 1 base from J; junction bases left unmatched: 11. This CDR3 is CASSPGTATGNTEAFF. The CDR3 DNA reads TGTGCCAGCAGCCCAGGGACAGCAACCGGGAACACTGAAGCTTTCTTT.

The J gene is TRBJ2-5, the V gene TRBV25-1; D uncertain. V was pared by 8 bases and J by 2 bases, with 9 bases between. Germline V gene sequence: CDR1 MGHDK, CDR2 SYGVNS. The length of the CDR3 is 12 residues. The CDR3 DNA reads as TGTGCCAGCTCAGTGGGGCAAGAGACCCAGTACTTC. Residues: CASSVGQETQYF. The whole variable domain, remainder taken from reference TRBV25-1 and TRBJ2-5, is EADIYQTPRYLVIGTGKKITLECSQTMGHDKMYWYQQDPGMELHLIHYSYGVNSTEKGDLSSESTVSRIRTEHFPLTLESARPSHTSQYLCASSVGQETQYFGPGTRLLVL.

The gene calls are TRBV27 and TRBJ1-6; D is unresolved. The germline gives CDR1 MNHEY, CDR2 SMNVEV (reference sequence). V shed 6 bases and J shed 7 bases, with 13 bases lying between them. The CDR3 runs 14 residues. The CDR3, as DNA: TGTGCCAGCAGCCTCCTGGCGGGGAATTCACCCCTCCACTTT. Translated: CASSLLAGNSPLHF.

V is TRBV7-2 and J is TRBJ1-5; D is perhaps TRBD1 (5 bases). Germline V gene lookup returns CDR1 SGHTA and CDR2 FQGNSA. V was cut by 3 bases and J by 4 bases, with 10 bases left in between. CDR3 length: 14 amino acids. CDR3 loop: CASSFQGQNQPQHF. The CDR3 region has the DNA TGTGCCAGCAGCTTTCAGGGTCAGAATCAGCCCCAGCATTTT.

The gene calls are TRBV6-6 and TRBJ1-1; D remains ambiguous. Germline-derived CDR1 and CDR2 are MNHNY and SVGAGI (reference sequence). The length of the CDR3 is 12 residues. V lost 4 bases, J lost 8 bases, and 11 bases lay in between. Here the CDR3 reads CASSFVTDEAFF. CDR3 nucleotides: TGTGCCAGCAGTTTCGTTACAGACGAAGCTTTCTTT.

The rearrangement links TRBV4-1 to TRBJ1-3; D might be TRBD1 (6 bases). Germline CDR1 and CDR2: MGHRA and YSYEKL. Trimming took off 4 bases at V and 1 base at J, with 14 bases between the two ends. CDR3 length: 16 amino acids. The DNA for the CDR3 is TGCGCCAGCAGCCCCCTGGGGGGGCTTTCTGGAAACACCATATATTTT. Encoded protein: CASSPLGGLSGNTIYF.

The chain couples TRBV6-5 to TRBJ1-2; 7 bases line up with TRBD1. V lost 5 bases, J lost 7 bases, and 7 bases stayed unmatched. Germline V CDR1 and CDR2: MNHEY, SVGAGI. The length of the CDR3 is 13 residues. CDR3 nucleotide sequence: TGTGCCAGCAGTCTTGTAGGGGGCCTTGGCTACACCTTC. Translation: CASSLVGGLGYTF.

The J gene is TRBJ1-6, the V gene TRBV6-1, with D tentatively TRBD1 (5 bases). Germline V gene data show CDR1 as MNHNS and CDR2 as SASEGT. Between the trimmed V and J ends, which lost 6 bases and 9 bases, there was a span of 9 bases. The CDR3 length is 12 residues. CDR3 DNA: TGTGCCAGCAGGCAGGGCGGTTCACCCCTCCACTTT. Translation: CASRQGGSPLHF.

The sample holds one count of this clone. The chain employs TRBV6-5 and TRBJ1-1; D is possibly TRBD1 (5 bases). Trimming removed 5 bases from V and 3 bases from J, with 13 bases in between. CDR1 is MNHEY and CDR2 is SVGAGI in the germline V gene. This CDR3 contains 14 residues. The CDR3: CASSRGRGDTEAFF. Here the CDR3 DNA reads TGTGCCAGCAGTCGGGGACGGGGAGACACTGAAGCTTTCTTT.

This clone has a handful of counts. The chain combines TRBV28 with TRBJ1-1, with D unclear. V lost 3 bases and J lost 2, with 13 bases in between. Germline V gene sequence: CDR1 MDHEN, CDR2 SYDVKM. The CDR3 is made up of 15 amino acids. The CDR3 coding sequence is TGTGCCAGCAGTTTTCTTAGCAGGACTAACACTGAAGCTTTCTTT. Translation: CASSFLSRTNTEAFF.

The genes are TRBV5-1 and TRBJ2-5; 10 bases map to TRBD1. This CDR3 contains 15 residues. V shed 3 bases, J shed 5 bases, and the junction held 7 bases outside the gene matches. Germline assignment: CDR1 SGHRS and CDR2 YFSETQ. CDR3 region: CASSSGQGIGETQYF. The CDR3 DNA reads TGCGCCAGCAGCTCGGGACAGGGGATAGGGGAGACCCAGTACTTC.

This chain connects TRBV21-1 to TRBJ2-7; the DNA was not compared with TRBD1, the D call given in the table. TRBV21-1 is given as a pseudogene. The CDR3 length is 16 residues. CDR3 protein: CASSFYKTGPSYEQYV. For the CDR3, the DNA is TGTGCCAGCAGCTTCTATAAGACAGGACCCTCCTACGAGCAGTACGTC.

The DNA for the CDR3 is TGCAGCGCCCGGACAGCCTACGAGCAGTACTTC. It specifies CSARTAYEQYF. The chain uses TRBV20-1 and TRBJ2-7, with D perhaps TRBD1 (6 bases). Germline V lookup: CDR1 DFQATT, CDR2 SNEGSKA (reference sequence). The CDR3 consists of 11 residues.